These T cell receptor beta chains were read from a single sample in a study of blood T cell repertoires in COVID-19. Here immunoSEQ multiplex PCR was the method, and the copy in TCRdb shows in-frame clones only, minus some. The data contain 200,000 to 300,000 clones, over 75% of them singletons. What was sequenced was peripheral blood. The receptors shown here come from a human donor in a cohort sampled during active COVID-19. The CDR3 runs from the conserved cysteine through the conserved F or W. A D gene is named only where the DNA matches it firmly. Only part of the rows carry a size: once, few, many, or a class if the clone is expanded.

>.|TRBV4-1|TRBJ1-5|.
CASSQARSNSNQPQHF
TGCGCCAGCAGCCAAGCACGCAGTAATAGCAATCAGCCCCAGCATTTT
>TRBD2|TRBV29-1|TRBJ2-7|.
CSVEIGSGGSYEQYF
TGCAGCGTTGAAATTGGTAGCGGGGGATCCTACGAGCAGTACTTC
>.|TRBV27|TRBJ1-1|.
CASSLSQVPRHTEAFF
TGTGCCAGCAGTTTATCACAGGTTCCCCGACACACTGAAGCTTTCTTT
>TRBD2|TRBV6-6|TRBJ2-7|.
CASSYSASGKVEQYF
TGTGCCAGCAGTTACTCTGCCAGCGGGAAGGTTGAGCAGTACTTC
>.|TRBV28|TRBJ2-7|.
CASSQPDTYEQYF
TGTGCCAGCAGCCAACCCGACACCTACGAGCAGTACTTC
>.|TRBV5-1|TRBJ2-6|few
CASSPGTAGANVLTF
TGCGCCAGCAGCCCTGGGACTGCTGGGGCCAACGTCCTGACTTTC
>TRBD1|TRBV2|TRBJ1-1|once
CASRLAGGEVNTEAFF
TGTGCCAGCCGGCTTGCAGGGGGCGAGGTGAACACTGAAGCTTTCTTT
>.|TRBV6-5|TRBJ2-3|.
CASVQQQGGSDTQYF
TGTGCCAGCGTACAGCAGCAGGGCGGATCAGATACGCAGTATTTT
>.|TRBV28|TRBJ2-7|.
CASADPGNEQYF
TGTGCCAGCGCCGACCCGGGGAACGAGCAGTACTTC
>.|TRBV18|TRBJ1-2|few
CASSPDSYRNYGYTF
TGTGCCAGCTCACCAGATTCATACAGGAACTATGGCTACACCTTC
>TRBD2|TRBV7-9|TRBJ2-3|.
CASSLLSGGATDTQYF
TGTGCCAGCAGCTTACTATCGGGGGGGGCCACAGATACGCAGTATTTT
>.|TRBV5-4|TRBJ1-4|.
CASSLGADEKLFF
TGTGCCAGCAGCTTAGGAGCAGATGAAAAACTGTTTTTT
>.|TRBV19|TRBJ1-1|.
CASSMPSAGRNTEAFF
TGTGCCAGTAGTATGCCCTCGGCGGGGAGGAACACTGAAGCTTTCTTT
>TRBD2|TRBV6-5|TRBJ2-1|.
CASSYGGGNEQFF
TGTGCCAGCAGTTACGGGGGGGGCAATGAGCAGTTCTTC
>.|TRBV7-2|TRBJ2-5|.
CASSLAGDRETQYF
TGTGCCAGCAGCTTAGCGGGAGATCGTGAGACCCAGTACTTC
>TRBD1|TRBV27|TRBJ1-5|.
CASSLLGGTGAFRPQHF
TGTGCCAGCAGTTTACTCGGAGGGACAGGCGCCTTTCGGCCCCAGCATTTT